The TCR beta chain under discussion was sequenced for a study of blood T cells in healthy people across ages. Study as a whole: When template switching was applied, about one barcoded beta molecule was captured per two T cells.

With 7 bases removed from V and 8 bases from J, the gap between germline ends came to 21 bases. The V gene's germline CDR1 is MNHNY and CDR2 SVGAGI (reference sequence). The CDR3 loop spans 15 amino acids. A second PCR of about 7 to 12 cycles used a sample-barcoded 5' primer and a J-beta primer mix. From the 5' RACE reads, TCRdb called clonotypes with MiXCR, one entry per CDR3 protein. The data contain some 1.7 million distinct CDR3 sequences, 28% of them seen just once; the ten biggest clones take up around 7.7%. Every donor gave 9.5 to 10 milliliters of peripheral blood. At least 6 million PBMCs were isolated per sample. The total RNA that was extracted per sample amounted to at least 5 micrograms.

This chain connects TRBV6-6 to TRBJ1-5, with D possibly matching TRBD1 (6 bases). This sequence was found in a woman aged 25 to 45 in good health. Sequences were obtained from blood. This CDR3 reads CASNLTGGRKKPQHF. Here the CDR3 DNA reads TGTGCCAGCAACCTTACTGGGGGGCGCAAGAAGCCCCAGCATTTT.